This T cell receptor beta chain derives from a study of cytomegalovirus exposure and HLA in healthy donors. The CDR3 has 13 residues. Germline V gives CDR1 MRHNA, CDR2 SNTAGT. Unmatched junction bases numbered 3, after V lost 5 bases and J lost 9 bases. A multiplex PCR was run with 60 Vbeta primers and 13 Jbeta primers. Assay: immunoSEQ multiplex PCR; the TCRdb copy retains only in-frame clones and omits some. Found here are around 170,000 clones, roughly 80% of them singletons; the top ten hold 1.5% to 1.7%. A word on this clone: Its antigen is not known.

Study-wide results and limits: Common viral pathogens were later found to be apparently linked to several of the most significant clusters. Only CMV serostatus was available as immune exposure information.

This TCR came from a man aged 35 to 55 in good health and CMV-seronegative. The sequencing sample was made of PBMCs. This chain links TRBV6-4 with TRBJ1-6; 8 positions agree with TRBD1. The CDR3 coding sequence is TGTGCCAGCAGTCGGACAGGGAGTTCACCCCTCCACTTT. This encodes CASSRTGSSPLHF.